Following are 27 T cell receptor beta chains from one sample sequenced in a study of human T cells and chemical hapten exposure. MiXCR, run by TCRdb on the RACE reads, gives a single entry per CDR3 protein. The sample yields just over 95,000 distinct CDR3 sequences, around a quarter seen once. Described time point: patch test 3, about 24 weeks after DPC sensitization. Documented treatment: therapeutic diphenylcyclopropenone sensitization with weekly scalp DPC. Sequenced here: whole blood, sampled in connection with sensitization to the hapten diphenylcyclopropenone (DPC). The receptor source for this set is a man in his forties or fifties with alopecia areata. Some clones in this sample may be carry-over from other donors' samples.

This clonotype was recorded once. The CDR3 here is CASSYELNSPLHF. Written as DNA, the CDR3 is TGTGCCAGCAGTTACGAGCTTAATTCACCCCTCCACTTT. This chain uses TRBV6-5 with TRBJ1-6; D ambiguous. Germline values: CDR1 MNHEY, CDR2 SVGAGI. V was pared by 2 bases and J by 6 bases, with 5 bases between. The CDR3 is made up of 13 amino acids.

The chain recombines TRBV27 with TRBJ2-7; a weak D match, TRBD1 (6 bases). Germline assignment: CDR1 MNHEY and CDR2 SMNVEV (reference sequence). V gave up 6 bases and J gave up 0 bases, with 18 bases separating them. This CDR3 is built from 16 residues. The CDR3 here is CASSPTGQSSSYEQYF. The CDR3, as DNA: TGTGCCAGCAGCCCAACTGGACAGTCCAGCTCCTACGAGCAGTACTTC.

This clonotype was detected once. The chain has TRBV28 and TRBJ1-5; D perhaps matches TRBD1 (6 bases). The CDR3 is 14 residues long. The germline gives CDR1 MDHEN, CDR2 SYDVKM. V was shortened by 3 bases and J by 4 bases, with 10 bases between the two germline ends. CDR3 bases: TGTGCCAGCAGTTTGGGGGGGGCGAATCAGCCCCAGCATTTT. Residues: CASSLGGANQPQHF.

The V call is TRBV7-2, the J call TRBJ1-5; D uncertain. The V end lost 5 bases, the J end lost 0 bases, and 14 bases lay between the germline ends. Germline V gene data show CDR1 as SGHTA and CDR2 as FQGNSA. The CDR3 runs to 16 residues. For the CDR3, the DNA is TGTGCCAGCAGCGATGCGGGATCCAATAGCAATCAGCCCCAGCATTTT. It translates to CASSDAGSNSNQPQHF. Full variable domain (outside the CDR3, taken from reference TRBV7-2 and TRBJ1-5): GAGVSQSPSNKVTEKGKDVELRCDPISGHTALYWYRQSLGQGLEFLIYFQGNSAPDKSGLPSDRFSAERTGGSVSTLTIQRTQQEDSAVYLCASSDAGSNSNQPQHFGDGTRLSIL.

The V and J genes are TRBV5-5 and TRBJ2-3; D not certain. V lost 4 bases to trimming and J lost 6 bases, with 12 bases between them. The CDR3 runs to 13 residues. The germline CDR1 and CDR2 sequences are SGHKS and YYEKEE (reference sequence). The CDR3 sequence: CASSPAPRDTQYF. The DNA of the CDR3 is TGTGCCAGCAGCCCGGCACCCCGGGATACGCAGTATTTT.

This clonotype appeared a few times. J is TRBJ1-6 and V is TRBV9, with D perhaps matching TRBD1 (6 bases). Germline CDR1 is SGDLS and CDR2 is YYNGEE. V lost 0 bases and J lost 10, with 8 bases in between. The CDR3 spans 13 residues. CDR3 nucleotide sequence: TGTGCCAGCAGCGTAGCAGGGGACTCACCCCTCCACTTT. It encodes CASSVAGDSPLHF.

The table lists this clonotype with a few counts. The chain recombines TRBV5-1 with TRBJ2-1; 7 bases map to TRBD2. V was clipped by 4 bases and J by 7 bases; unmatched bases: 8. Germline V gives CDR1 SGHRS, CDR2 YFSETQ. This CDR3 region has 14 residues. CDR3 amino acids: CASSLPSGLNEQFF. CDR3 DNA: TGCGCCAGCAGCCTTCCTAGCGGACTAAATGAGCAGTTCTTC.

This clonotype was detected only a few times. The chain recombines TRBV28 with TRBJ2-5; D unclear. Germline CDR1 is MDHEN and CDR2 is SYDVKM. The CDR3 contains 15 residues. The V and J ends lost 5 bases and 5 bases respectively, with 18 bases between them. In DNA, the CDR3 is TGTGCCAGCAGTCTCCGACCGCCTAGGCGTGAGACCCAGTACTTC. Its protein product is CASSLRPPRRETQYF. Full variable domain (remainder filled in from reference TRBV28 and TRBJ2-5): DVKVTQSSRYLVKRTGEKVFLECVQDMDHENMFWYRQDPGLGLRLIYFSYDVKMKEKGDIPEGYSVSREKKERFSLILESASTNQTSMYLCASSLRPPRRETQYFGPGTRLLVL.

This clonotype was counted between two and nine times. The chain links TRBV20-1 to TRBJ2-7; 7 nucleotides line up with TRBD1. CDR3 length: 15 amino acids. The trim removed 0 bases at V and 3 bases at J, leaving 8 bases unmatched. Germline CDR1 reads DFQATT; CDR2 reads SNEGSKA (reference sequence). The CDR3 protein is CSARERTGDNYEQYF. The CDR3 DNA reads as TGCAGTGCTAGAGAAAGGACAGGAGACAACTACGAGCAGTACTTC.

This clonotype was counted a few times. This chain uses TRBV5-7 with TRBJ2-1, with D tentatively TRBD2 (6 bases). TRBV5-7 is reported as an ORF; its role is uncertain. The CDR3 has 19 amino acids. V was trimmed by 0 bases and J by 8 bases, leaving 27 bases between them. The CDR3 DNA is TGTGCCAGCAGCTTGGCCTTAAAGATCGGGGGAGTACGACTTGATGAGCAGTTCTTC. Translated, it gives CASSLALKIGGVRLDEQFF.

This clonotype was detected only a few times. The V call is TRBV7-3, the J call TRBJ2-1; 10 bases agree with TRBD2. V lost 3 bases, J lost 9 bases, and 8 bases stayed unmatched. CDR3 length: 15 residues. Germline loops: CDR1 SGHTA, CDR2 FQGTGA. The DNA for the CDR3 is TGTGCCAGCAGCTTGGCTAGCGGGAGTTCGGCTGAGCAGTTCTTC. The encoded protein is CASSLASGSSAEQFF.

The table lists this clonotype with a few counts. The rearrangement links TRBV30 to TRBJ2-7; TRBD1 might be the D (6 bases). The CDR3 length is 17 residues. The germline V gene has CDR1 GTSNPN and CDR2 SVGIG (reference sequence). The ends were cut back, 0 bases at V and 2 bases at J, with 20 bases in the middle. This CDR3 is CAWSVRRSRQVTYEQYF. CDR3 in DNA: TGTGCCTGGAGTGTACGGCGTTCGAGACAGGTCACCTACGAGCAGTACTTC.

This clonotype was observed a few times. This chain joins TRBV18 and TRBJ2-5, with 7 nucleotides matching TRBD1. Trimming cost V 5 bases and J 4 bases; bases outside gene matches: 10. The germline V gene encodes CDR1 KGHSH and CDR2 LQKENI. The CDR3 consists of 15 residues. The CDR3 loop reads CASSANQGQLETQYF. CDR3 nucleotides: TGTGCCAGCTCAGCTAACCAGGGACAGCTAGAGACCCAGTACTTC.

Only a few counts were recorded for this clonotype. This chain links TRBV12-3 or TRBV12-4 with TRBJ2-7, with 7 bases aligning to TRBD2. There are 15 residues in the CDR3. J lost 3 bases, V lost 2 bases, and 7 bases had no gene match. DNA for the CDR3: TGTGCCAGCAGTTTAAGGGGTAGCGGGTACTACGAGCAGTACTTC. This translates into CASSLRGSGYYEQYF.

The sample holds a few counts of this clonotype. The chain has TRBV5-1 and TRBJ2-3; no reliable D call. The germline CDR1 and CDR2 sequences are SGHRS and YFSETQ. The CDR3 has 15 residues. Trimming pared 6 bases from V and 0 bases from J, leaving 14 bases between. The CDR3 reads CASTSAAISTDTQYF. DNA for the CDR3: TGCGCCAGCACCTCCGCGGCAATAAGCACAGATACGCAGTATTTT. Filled out from reference TRBV5-1 and TRBJ2-3, the complete variable domain reads KAGVTQTPRYLIKTRGQQVTLSCSPISGHRSVSWYQQTPGQGLQFLFEYFSETQRNKGNFPGRFSGRQFSNSRSEMNVSTLELGDSALYLCASTSAAISTDTQYFGPGTRLTVL.

The genes are TRBV3-1 and TRBJ1-1, with D perhaps matching TRBD1 (5 bases). Trimming took off 3 bases at V and 7 bases at J, with 9 bases between the two ends. Looked up from germline, CDR1 is LGHDT and CDR2 is YNNKEL (reference sequence). The CDR3 consists of 12 residues. The CDR3 DNA reads TGTGCCAGCAGCCACCTAGACAGTGAAGCTTTCTTT. It translates to CASSHLDSEAFF. The full variable domain, its missing parts supplied by reference TRBV3-1 and TRBJ1-1, is DTAVSQTPKYLVTQMGNDKSIKCEQNLGHDTMYWYKQDSKKFLKIMFSYNNKELIINETVPNRFSPKSPDKAHLNLHINSLELGDSAVYFCASSHLDSEAFFGQGTRLTVV.

This clonotype was counted between two and nine times. This rearrangement joins TRBV7-9 to TRBJ2-2; D not resolved. The CDR3 contains 12 residues. CDR1 SEHNR and CDR2 FQNEAQ come from the germline V gene (reference sequence). Trimming pared 3 bases from V and 9 bases from J, leaving 8 bases between. The CDR3 DNA is TGTGCCAGCAGCTTTGTGACGCGGGAGCTGTTTTTT. It is translated as CASSFVTRELFF.

V gene TRBV2 combines with J gene TRBJ1-1; 7 nucleotides align to TRBD1. This CDR3 spans 14 amino acids. Germline V gene data show CDR1 as SNHLY and CDR2 as FYNNEI. The V segment lost 4 bases and the J segment 5 bases; nucleotides outside the gene matches: 7. This CDR3 reads CASSALTGLTEAFF. In DNA, the CDR3 is TGTGCCAGCAGTGCACTGACAGGGTTGACTGAAGCTTTCTTT. Full variable domain (rest looked up from reference TRBV2 and TRBJ1-1): EPEVTQTPSHQVTQMGQEVILRCVPISNHLYFYWYRQILGQKVEFLVSFYNNEISEKSEIFDDQFSVERPDGSNFTLKIRSTKLEDSAMYFCASSALTGLTEAFFGQGTRLTVV.

V and J are TRBV12-3 or TRBV12-4 and TRBJ1-1; 8 bases align to TRBD1. CDR3 length equals 13 residues. V gave up 5 bases and J gave up 4 bases; unmatched junction bases: 3. The CDR3 sequence: CASSRQGTTEAFF. In DNA form, the CDR3 reads TGTGCCAGCAGTCGACAGGGGACCACTGAAGCTTTCTTT.

The chain joins TRBV28 to TRBJ1-3; D is unresolved. The CDR3 extends over 16 amino acids. Trimming took 3 bases from V and 0 from J, leaving 12 bases between them. The germline V gene has CDR1 MDHEN and CDR2 SYDVKM. The CDR3 sequence is CASSFPGDYSGNTIYF. The CDR3 region has the DNA TGTGCCAGCAGTTTCCCAGGCGATTACTCTGGAAACACCATATATTTT.

The chain employs TRBV7-9 and TRBJ2-3; D uncertain. V shed 7 bases and J shed 0 bases, with 11 bases lying between them. The CDR3 is made up of 14 amino acids. Germline V gene data show CDR1 as SEHNR and CDR2 as FQNEAQ (reference sequence). CDR3 amino acids: CASTPLESTDTQYF. The DNA for the CDR3 is TGTGCCAGCACCCCGTTAGAGAGCACAGATACGCAGTATTTT.

Only a few counts were recorded for this clonotype. The V gene is TRBV5-6, the J gene TRBJ2-3; D gene unclear. Germline V lookup: CDR1 SGHDT, CDR2 YYEEEE. The CDR3 is 15 amino acids. Trimming removed 2 bases at V and 2 bases at J, with 12 bases between. The CDR3 DNA is TGTGCCAGCAGCTTCCTGGAAAGCGACACAGATACGCAGTATTTT. This encodes CASSFLESDTDTQYF.

This clonotype was seen a handful of times. The J gene is TRBJ1-3, the V gene TRBV12-3 or TRBV12-4; D gene uncertain. The CDR3 has 14 residues. Trimming removed 2 bases from V and 1 base from J, with 6 bases in between. DNA for the CDR3: TGTGCCAGCAGTTTACGGGGATCTGGAAACACCATATATTTT. Its protein product is CASSLRGSGNTIYF.

This rearrangement joins TRBV20-1 to TRBJ1-5, with D unclear. V lost 6 bases and J lost 0, with 15 bases in between. This CDR3 has 15 amino acids. Germline assignment: CDR1 DFQATT and CDR2 SNEGSKA (reference sequence). The CDR3 DNA reads as TGCAGTGCCCTAAGGTCCGGAGTTAGCAATCAGCCCCAGCATTTT. Amino acids: CSALRSGVSNQPQHF.

V usage is TRBV2 and J usage is TRBJ2-3, with 8 bases fitting TRBD1. CDR1 and CDR2 from the germline V gene are SNHLY and FYNNEI. The V and J ends lost 5 bases and 3 bases, in that order; junction bases with no gene match: 7. CDR3 length: 15 amino acids. CDR3 nucleotides: TGTGCCAGCAGTCCCCAGGGGGCAGGGACAGATACGCAGTATTTT. Protein sequence: CASSPQGAGTDTQYF.

The chain joins TRBV2 to TRBJ1-1; D call uncertain. The CDR3 totals 13 residues. Germline V gene data show CDR1 as SNHLY and CDR2 as FYNNEI. V dropped 5 bases and J dropped 0 bases, with 7 bases sitting between them. Here the CDR3 reads CASSSRLNTEAFF. CDR3 bases: TGTGCCAGCAGTTCCAGATTGAACACTGAAGCTTTCTTT.

The V call is TRBV20-1, the J call TRBJ2-7, with 8 bases matching TRBD1. This CDR3 contains 15 residues. J gave up 1 base and V 4 bases, and 9 bases lay outside the gene matches. Per germline, CDR1 DFQATT and CDR2 SNEGSKA (reference sequence). The CDR3 coding sequence is TGCAGTGCTACGAACCCCCAGGGGGCTTCCTACGAGCAGTACTTC. Translating gives CSATNPQGASYEQYF.